The 9 T cell receptor beta chains listed next were all sequenced from one sample in a study of shared clonotypes between healthy human individuals. Only in-frame clones appear in the TCRdb table, and some are missing; sequencing was by immunoSEQ multiplex PCR. The data show 2 million to 2.5 million clones, more than 90% seen once. Source material: naive CD4+ T cells sorted from blood. As to subset: CD45RA+ positively selected. All receptors come from a man between 18 and 35 years old in good health.

This clone showed up just once. The chain is built from TRBV18 and TRBJ1-5, with D possibly being TRBD1 (5 bases). CDR1 and CDR2 from the germline V gene are KGHSH and LQKENI. The V gene lost 0 bases and the J gene lost 1 base, with 10 bases spanning the gap. This CDR3 is built from 16 residues. The CDR3 is CASSPPRSGSNQPQHF. CDR3 in DNA: TGTGCCAGCTCACCACCGCGGTCAGGGAGCAATCAGCCCCAGCATTTT.

The chain employs TRBV6-5 and TRBJ2-1; 9 bases are shared with TRBD1. CDR1 MNHEY and CDR2 SVGAGI come from the germline V gene. The CDR3 loop spans 15 amino acids. V gave up 6 bases and J gave up 4 bases; unmatched junction bases: 7. The CDR3 reads CASSRGQGWYNEQFF. In DNA form, the CDR3 reads TGTGCCAGCAGCCGGGGACAGGGTTGGTACAATGAGCAGTTCTTC.

The rearrangement links TRBV30 to TRBJ1-1; D ambiguous. The CDR3 consists of 13 residues. Trimming removed 4 bases from V and 6 bases from J, with 15 bases in between. Germline V CDR1 and CDR2: GTSNPN, SVGIG (reference sequence). The CDR3 region is CAWMWTETSEAFF. The CDR3 DNA follows: TGTGCCTGGATGTGGACGGAGACCTCTGAAGCTTTCTTT. The complete variable domain, with remaining parts taken from reference TRBV30 and TRBJ1-1, reads SQTIHQWPATLVQPVGSPLSLECTVEGTSNPNLYWYRQAAGRGLQLLFYSVGIGQISSEVPQNLSASRPQDRQFILSSKKLLLSDSGFYLCAWMWTETSEAFFGQGTRLTVV.

This chain connects TRBV11-2 to TRBJ1-1; D is unresolved. The CDR3 extends over 13 amino acids. CDR1 is SGHAT, CDR2 FQNNGV, per germline. Trimming left V 6 bases short and J 0 bases short, with 8 bases between. The CDR3 sequence is CASSFLLNTEAFF. As DNA, the CDR3 is TGTGCCAGCAGTTTCCTCCTGAACACTGAAGCTTTCTTT.

J is TRBJ2-4 and V is TRBV19, with no clear D. The CDR3 runs to 14 residues. Germline V gene data show CDR1 as LNHDA and CDR2 as SQIVND (reference sequence). Trimming shortened V by 4 bases and J by 3 bases, and 10 bases separated the two germline ends. The CDR3 bases are TGTGCCAGTAGTACGGACCTAAGCAAAAACATTCAGTACTTC. Residues: CASSTDLSKNIQYF. Variable domain in full (rest from reference TRBV19 and TRBJ2-4): DGGITQSPKYLFRKEGQNVTLSCEQNLNHDAMYWYRQDPGQGLRLIYYSQIVNDFQKGDIAEGYSVSREKKESFPLTVTSAQKNPTAFYLCASSTDLSKNIQYFGAGTRLSVL.

J is TRBJ2-5 and V is TRBV7-2; D gene ambiguous. Germline CDR1 reads SGHTA; CDR2 reads FQGNSA. CDR3 size: 13 residues. V was pared by 2 bases and J by 2 bases, with 6 bases between. As DNA, the CDR3 is TGTGCCAGCAGCTTAATCATACAAGAGACCCAGTACTTC. Translating it yields CASSLIIQETQYF.

The gene calls are TRBV7-2 and TRBJ1-5; 9 bases match TRBD1. The J segment lost 4 bases and the V segment lost 4 bases, leaving 5 bases of the junction unmatched. Per the germline V gene, CDR1 is SGHTA and CDR2 is FQGNSA. CDR3 length equals 15 residues. The CDR3 loop reads CASSSTGTGNQPQHF. The DNA of the CDR3 is TGTGCCAGCAGCTCCACCGGGACAGGGAATCAGCCCCAGCATTTT.

This chain links TRBV28 with TRBJ1-5; D not resolved. Trimming removed 5 bases from V and 3 bases from J, with 14 bases in between. The CDR3 length is 15 residues. Germline CDR1 is MDHEN and CDR2 is SYDVKM. The CDR3: CASSTPAPYNQPQHF. The CDR3 region has the DNA TGTGCCAGCAGTACCCCGGCTCCCTACAATCAGCCCCAGCATTTT. Drawing the rest from reference TRBV28 and TRBJ1-5, the complete variable domain is DVKVTQSSRYLVKRTGEKVFLECVQDMDHENMFWYRQDPGLGLRLIYFSYDVKMKEKGDIPEGYSVSREKKERFSLILESASTNQTSMYLCASSTPAPYNQPQHFGDGTRLSIL.

The gene calls are TRBV11-3 and TRBJ2-1, with 10 bases aligning to TRBD2. Losses at the gene ends were 4 bases for V and 8 bases for J; bases not matched to a gene: 8. Germline assignment: CDR1 SGHNT and CDR2 YENEEA. The CDR3 spans 15 residues. CDR3 protein: CASSSGTSVGDEQFF. The CDR3, as DNA: TGTGCCAGCAGCTCCGGGACTAGCGTCGGCGATGAGCAGTTCTTC.